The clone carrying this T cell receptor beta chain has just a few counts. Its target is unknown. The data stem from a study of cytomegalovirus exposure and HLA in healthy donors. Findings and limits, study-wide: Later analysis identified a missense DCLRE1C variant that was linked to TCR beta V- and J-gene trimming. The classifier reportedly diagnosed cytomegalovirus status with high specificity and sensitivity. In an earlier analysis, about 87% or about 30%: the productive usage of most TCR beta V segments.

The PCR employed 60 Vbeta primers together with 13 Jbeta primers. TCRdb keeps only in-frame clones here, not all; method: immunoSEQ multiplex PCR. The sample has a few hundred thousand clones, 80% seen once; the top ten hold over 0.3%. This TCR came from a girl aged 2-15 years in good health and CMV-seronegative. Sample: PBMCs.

This CDR3 is CASSFDRLARNEQFF. CDR3 nucleotides: TGTGCCAGCAGCTTTGACCGGCTAGCGCGCAATGAGCAGTTCTTC. The chain couples TRBV7-4 to TRBJ2-1; TRBD2 is a possible D gene (6 bases). Germline V gene data show CDR1 as SGHVT and CDR2 as SQSDAQ. This CDR3 has 15 amino acids. The V end was cut by 3 bases, the J end by 6 bases, with 15 bases between.